One T cell receptor beta chain is described in this entry. Its antigen is not identified. These data come from a study of beta chain features in type 1 diabetes. The whole isolated RNA underwent reverse transcription, so sequencing captured expressed TCRB transcripts. Clones were sequenced by immunoSEQ multiplex PCR, and TCRdb holds only the in-frame ones, with some missing. This table holds around 250,000 clones, roughly 14% found once. Findings and caveats of the study: TCRB CDR3 length was moderately but significantly reduced in all four CD4+ subsets of Type 1 diabetes patients.

The CDR3 loop spans 15 amino acids. Germline V gene lookup returns CDR1 LNHDA and CDR2 SQIVND (reference sequence). The V gene end was trimmed by 7 bases and the J gene end by 2 bases; junction bases not matched to a gene: 6. This receptor was obtained from a man younger than 45 with type 1 diabetes. The sample consisted of naive CD4+ T cells from blood. The V and J genes are TRBV19 and TRBJ2-3; 10 bases match TRBD2. The CDR3 DNA is TGTGCCAGTAAGCCTCTAGCGGGGGTCACAGATACGCAGTATTTT. It translates to CASKPLAGVTDTQYF.